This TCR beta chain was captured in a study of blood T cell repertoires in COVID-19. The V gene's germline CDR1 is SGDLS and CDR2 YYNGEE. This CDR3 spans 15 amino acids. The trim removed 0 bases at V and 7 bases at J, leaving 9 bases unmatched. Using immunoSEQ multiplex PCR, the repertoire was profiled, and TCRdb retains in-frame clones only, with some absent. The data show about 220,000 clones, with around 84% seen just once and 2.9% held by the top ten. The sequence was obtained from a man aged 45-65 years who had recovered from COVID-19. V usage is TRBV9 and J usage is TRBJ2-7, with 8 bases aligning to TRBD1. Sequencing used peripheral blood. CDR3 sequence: CASSVGYRTGSEQYF. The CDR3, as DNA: TGTGCCAGCAGCGTAGGGTATAGGACAGGGAGTGAGCAGTACTTC.